These 9 T cell receptor beta chains came from one sample sequenced in a study of T cell repertoires in cytomegalovirus infection. MiXCR, applied by TCRdb to the reads, yields one record per CDR3 protein. The top ten hold over 10% of the sample, which has 650,000 to 850,000 distinct CDR3 sequences, 25% to 35% seen once. Which antigens these TCRs recognize remains unknown. The sample was cultured CD8+ T cells from PBMCs, taken from culture after CMV antigen stimulation. These TCRs come from a human donor in good health (CMV status not recorded). Some clones in this sample may be carry-over from other donors' samples.

This clonotype was picked up many times. The rearrangement uses TRBV14 and TRBJ1-1; tentatively, D is TRBD1 (6 bases). In germline, CDR1 is SGHDN, CDR2 FVKESK. V was trimmed by 2 bases and J by 4 bases, leaving 8 bases between them. The CDR3 runs to 13 residues. The CDR3 DNA reads as TGTGCCAGCAGCCAATTAGGGGGCACTGAAGCTTTCTTT. The encoded protein is CASSQLGGTEAFF.

This clonotype was seen more than once but under ten times. The V and J genes are TRBV7-8 and TRBJ2-1, with 7 bases matching TRBD2. This CDR3 has 13 amino acids. The ends lost 10 bases at V and 2 bases at J; junction bases unmatched: 5. CDR1 and CDR2 from the germline V gene are SGHVS and FQNEAQ. DNA of the CDR3: TGTGCCATCAGAGCGGGAACCTACAATGAGCAGTTCTTC. Translated: CAIRAGTYNEQFF.

This chain links TRBV28 with TRBJ2-6, with D possibly being TRBD1 (6 bases). Looked up from germline, CDR1 is MDHEN and CDR2 is SYDVKM. V was pared by 6 bases and J by 0 bases, with 15 bases between. This CDR3 has 17 residues. The CDR3: CASSSGALTSGANVLTF. In DNA, the CDR3 is TGTGCCAGCAGCTCAGGGGCCTTAACCTCTGGGGCCAACGTCCTGACTTTC.

This sequence joins TRBV15 and TRBJ1-5; the D gene is possibly TRBD1 (5 bases). This CDR3 is 16 amino acids long. Looked up from germline, CDR1 is LNHNV and CDR2 is YYDKDF (reference sequence). Trimming removed 3 bases at V and 2 bases at J, with 14 bases between. The CDR3, as DNA: TGTGCCACCAGCAGGAGCGGACATCGCGGCAATCAGCCCCAGCATTTT. Encoded protein: CATSRSGHRGNQPQHF.

Only a few counts were recorded for this clonotype. The chain links TRBV10-3 to TRBJ1-5; D gene uncertain. Looked up from germline, CDR1 is ENHRY and CDR2 is SYGVKD. The CDR3 spans 15 residues. V dropped 5 bases and J dropped 0 bases, with 11 bases sitting between them. The DNA for the CDR3 is TGTGCCATCAGTTCCGTTGAGGGTAGCAATCAGCCCCAGCATTTT. This sequence encodes CAISSVEGSNQPQHF.

This chain joins TRBV12-3 or TRBV12-4 and TRBJ2-5; 13 bases agree with TRBD2. V lost 5 bases and J lost 7; bases outside the gene matches: 13. CDR3 size: 17 residues. The CDR3 loop reads CASSPTSGGAYFGTQYF. As DNA, the CDR3 is TGTGCCAGCAGTCCTACTAGCGGGGGGGCTTACTTCGGGACCCAGTACTTC.

This clonotype was seen only a few times. V and J are TRBV5-1 and TRBJ2-1; D not certain. Trimming cost V 3 bases and J 1 base, with 11 bases left between them. Germline lookup yields CDR1 SGHRS and CDR2 YFSETQ. This CDR3 is built from 15 residues. CDR3 loop: CASSSSTRSYNEQFF. CDR3 sequence (DNA): TGCGCCAGCAGCTCTAGTACGAGGTCCTACAATGAGCAGTTCTTC.

This clonotype was seen only a few times. The rearrangement joins TRBV6-5 to TRBJ2-1; TRBD2 matches 10 bases. Germline lookup yields CDR1 MNHEY and CDR2 SVGAGI. There are 14 residues in the CDR3. V gave up 6 bases and J gave up 7 bases; unmatched junction bases: 6. DNA for the CDR3: TGTGCCAGCAGAACTAGCGGGGTGAGGAATGAGCAGTTCTTC. This encodes CASRTSGVRNEQFF.

This clonotype was seen only a few times. The J gene is TRBJ1-2, the V gene TRBV27; no clear D gene. Germline assignment: CDR1 MNHEY and CDR2 SMNVEV (reference sequence). The CDR3 covers 11 residues. V lost 4 bases to trimming and J lost 7 bases, with 7 bases between them. The CDR3 spells CASSSPLGYTF. The CDR3 coding sequence is TGTGCCAGCAGTTCTCCTCTTGGCTACACCTTC.